The 23 T cell receptor beta chains given below trace back to one sample, sequenced in a study of T cells in Graves' hyperthyroidism and ophthalmopathy. It was RNA transcripts that yielded the amplified TCR beta CDR3 regions. The TCR CDR3 was amplified in a first-round RT-PCR using the HTBI primer set. MiXCR was run by TCRdb on the multiplex PCR reads, yielding one entry per CDR3 protein. The sample includes 550,000 to 600,000 distinct CDR3 sequences, around 45% seen only once; the top ten take under 20%. Sequencing was carried out using peripheral blood or thyroid tissue (not recorded which). The receptor set was obtained from an adult woman with Graves' disease, either hyperthyroidism or ophthalmopathy (not recorded which).

This sequence joins TRBV7-3 and TRBJ2-3; the match to TRBD2 covers 11 bases. V gave up 4 bases and J gave up 2 bases; unmatched junction bases: 2. The CDR3 totals 15 residues. Germline CDR1 reads SGHTA; CDR2 reads FQGTGA. The CDR3 spells CASSYSGRATDTQYF. The DNA of the CDR3 is TGTGCCAGCAGCTATAGCGGGAGGGCCACAGATACGCAGTATTTT.

This clonotype was counted at least ten times. This chain joins TRBV20-1 and TRBJ1-2, with D tentatively TRBD1 (5 bases). V lost 6 bases and J 4 bases, leaving 18 bases between the germline ends. This CDR3 is 14 amino acids long. Germline values: CDR1 DFQATT, CDR2 SNEGSKA (reference sequence). The CDR3 DNA reads as TGCAGTGCCCCACCCGGGACGTTCCTCTATGGCTACACCTTC. It yields the protein CSAPPGTFLYGYTF.

This clonotype was seen only a few times. V and J are TRBV7-9 and TRBJ2-5, with TRBD2 matching over 7 bases. The CDR3 consists of 14 residues. V lost 4 bases to trimming and J lost 9 bases; unmatched junction nucleotides: 11. CDR1 is SEHNR and CDR2 is FQNEAQ in the germline V gene (reference sequence). CDR3: CASSWGGSNQPQYF. The CDR3, as DNA: TGTGCCAGCAGCTGGGGGGGGAGCAATCAGCCCCAGTACTTC.

This clonotype was picked up a small number of times. The chain has TRBV3-1 and TRBJ1-5, with TRBD1 matching over 9 bases. The CDR3 has 17 amino acids. Germline V gene lookup returns CDR1 LGHDT and CDR2 YNNKEL (reference sequence). J was trimmed by 1 base and V by 5 bases; bases with no gene match: 9. The CDR3 bases are TGTGCCAGCAGCTCGGACAGGGGCGCAGGGAGCAATCAGCCCCAGCATTTT. It specifies CASSSDRGAGSNQPQHF.

This clonotype was recorded at least ten times. The genes are TRBV20-1 and TRBJ2-7; possibly TRBD2 for D (6 bases). Germline CDR1 is DFQATT and CDR2 is SNEGSKA (reference sequence). The CDR3 covers 15 residues. The V end was cut by 4 bases, the J end by 0 bases, with 16 bases between. In DNA form, the CDR3 reads TGCAGTGCTAACCTTCTAGCGCCGAGCTCCTACGAGCAGTACTTC. Protein: CSANLLAPSSYEQYF.

The sample holds a few counts of this clonotype. This chain connects TRBV7-8 to TRBJ2-3; the D is unclear. The CDR3 sequence is 12 residues long. Looked up from germline, CDR1 is SGHVS and CDR2 is FQNEAQ. Trimming removed 5 bases at V and 5 bases at J, with 8 bases between. The DNA of the CDR3 is TGTGCCAGCAGCCTCCTAGAAGATACGCAGTATTTT. Protein product: CASSLLEDTQYF.

The CDR3 coding sequence is TGCAGTGCTAGCCATCCGACTAGCGGGCAAGAGACCCAGTACTTC. This encodes CSASHPTSGQETQYF. The J gene is TRBJ2-5, the V gene TRBV20-1; 10 nucleotides match TRBD2. The CDR3 length is 15 residues. Germline values: CDR1 DFQATT, CDR2 SNEGSKA (reference sequence). V dropped 3 bases and J dropped 2; count of bases not matched to a gene: 6.

Details on this clonotype: This clone may be a read error of a much larger clone one base away. The DNA is omitted, as the CDR3 cannot be located on it reliably, and the CDR3 follows TCRdb's listing. V gene TRBV19 combines with J gene TRBJ2-7; TRBD2 was called by the table and not checked on the DNA. The CDR3 region is 15 residues in length, termini included. CDR1 LNHDA and CDR2 SQIVND come from the germline V gene (reference sequence). This chain's CDR3 is CASSIVASGSYERYF.

This clonotype appeared many times. This chain connects TRBV14 to TRBJ1-2, with 7 nucleotides matching TRBD1. This CDR3 has 12 amino acids. Germline-derived CDR1 and CDR2 are SGHDN and FVKESK. Trimming removed 4 bases from V and 4 bases from J; junction bases left unmatched: 0. The DNA for the CDR3 is TGTGCCAGCAGCCCAGGGGGCTATGGCTACACCTTC. The encoded protein is CASSPGGYGYTF.

This chain joins TRBV20-1 and TRBJ2-5; 8 bases fit TRBD2. The CDR3 consists of 16 residues. The germline CDR1 and CDR2 sequences are DFQATT and SNEGSKA (reference sequence). The J segment lost 3 bases and the V segment lost 2 bases, leaving 11 bases of the junction unmatched. CDR3 sequence: CSARPPSLAEKETQYF. Here the CDR3 DNA reads TGCAGTGCTAGACCCCCATCACTAGCGGAAAAAGAGACCCAGTACTTC.

This clonotype was seen at least ten times. The rearrangement uses TRBV7-8 and TRBJ2-7, with no clear D. There are 14 residues in the CDR3. Germline CDR1 reads SGHVS; CDR2 reads FQNEAQ. The ends were cut back, 5 bases at V and 6 bases at J, with 17 bases in the middle. The CDR3 DNA sequence: TGTGCCAGCAGCCCCCCTGGAGCGATGGGCGAGCAGTACTTC. This translates into CASSPPGAMGEQYF.

V is TRBV25-1 and J is TRBJ1-2; tentatively, D is TRBD1 (5 bases). CDR1 is MGHDK and CDR2 is SYGVNS in the germline V gene. CDR3 length: 15 amino acids. V was trimmed by 1 base and J by 6 bases, leaving 15 bases between them. The DNA for the CDR3 is TGTGCCAGCAGTGAATTTTCGGAGGGGTTCGATGGCTACACCTTC. Its translation is CASSEFSEGFDGYTF.

Remarks on this clonotype: Here the CDR3 omits its conserved ending phenylalanine or tryptophan, so a read error is the likely source. No DNA is shown, since the ends of the CDR3 on it are uncertain; the CDR3 is the one TCRdb lists. The chain links TRBV15 to TRBJ2-7; the table gives TRBD1 as D, unverified against the DNA. The CDR3 has 15 residues if both end residues are counted. Looked up from germline, CDR1 is LNHNV and CDR2 is YYDKDF (reference sequence). The CDR3 spells CATSRDRWTGDREDT.

The CDR3: CASSDGRANTEAFF. For the CDR3, the DNA is TGTGCCAGCAGTGACGGCAGGGCGAACACTGAAGCTTTCTTT. The chain uses TRBV2 and TRBJ1-1; tentatively, D is TRBD1 (5 bases). The ends were cut back, 3 bases at V and 1 base at J, with 9 bases in the middle. The CDR3 totals 14 residues. CDR1 and CDR2 from the germline V gene are SNHLY and FYNNEI.

The V and J genes are TRBV2 and TRBJ2-2; perhaps TRBD2 as D (6 bases). CDR3 length: 14 residues. From germline, CDR1 is SNHLY and CDR2 FYNNEI. With 0 bases removed from V and 5 bases from J, the gap between germline ends came to 7 bases. The chain's CDR3 is CASSEALATGELFF. The CDR3, as DNA: TGTGCCAGCAGTGAAGCACTAGCTACCGGGGAGCTGTTTTTT.

V gene TRBV12-3 or TRBV12-4 combines with J gene TRBJ1-3, with D tentatively TRBD1 (5 bases). There are 11 residues in the CDR3. The V end lost 5 bases, the J end lost 14 bases, and 13 bases lay between the germline ends. The CDR3 region is CASSIGQGVYF. The CDR3 DNA sequence: TGTGCCAGCAGTATAGGACAAGGAGTATATTTT.

The CDR3 loop reads CASSATTPYQPQHF. CDR3 bases: TGTGCCAGCAGCGCCACCACACCCTATCAGCCCCAGCATTTT. The J gene is TRBJ1-5, the V gene TRBV7-6; D gene unclear. The CDR3 has 14 residues. Germline values: CDR1 SGHVS, CDR2 FNYEAQ. Trimming pared 5 bases from V and 5 bases from J, leaving 13 bases between.

The chain employs TRBV13 and TRBJ2-2; D is perhaps TRBD1 (5 bases). There are 17 residues in the CDR3. V dropped 0 bases and J dropped 0 bases, with 11 bases sitting between them. The germline V gene has CDR1 PRHDT and CDR2 FYEKMQ (reference sequence). For the CDR3, the DNA is TGTGCCAGCAGCTTAGGCCTTGACAGTGCGAACACCGGGGAGCTGTTTTTT. Residues: CASSLGLDSANTGELFF.

The CDR3 reads CASSVLTGTVNTGELFF. The CDR3 nucleotides are TGTGCCAGCAGCGTCCTCACCGGGACGGTTAACACCGGGGAGCTGTTTTTT. The chain uses TRBV9 and TRBJ2-2; D may be TRBD1 or TRBD2 (5 bases each). The ends were cut back, 2 bases at V and 2 bases at J, with 16 bases in the middle. This CDR3 region has 17 residues. Germline V gives CDR1 SGDLS, CDR2 YYNGEE.

The chain carries TRBV14 and TRBJ2-2, with 7 bases fitting TRBD2. Germline values: CDR1 SGHDN, CDR2 FVKESK. CDR3 length: 14 amino acids. V lost 3 bases, J lost 4 bases, and 2 bases stayed unmatched. The CDR3 is CASSQGLLTGELFF. CDR3 coding DNA: TGTGCCAGCAGCCAGGGACTACTCACCGGGGAGCTGTTTTTT. Supplemented by reference TRBV14 and TRBJ2-2, the full variable domain reads EAGVTQFPSHSVIEKGQTVTLRCDPISGHDNLYWYRRVMGKEIKFLLHFVKESKQDESGMPNNRFLAERTGGTYSTLKVQPAELEDSGVYFCASSQGLLTGELFFGEGSRLTVL.

This chain uses TRBV28 with TRBJ1-5; D remains ambiguous. The length of the CDR3 is 13 residues. Between the trimmed V and J ends, which lost 3 bases and 7 bases, there was a span of 10 bases. Germline-derived CDR1 and CDR2 are MDHEN and SYDVKM. In nucleotides, the CDR3 is TGTGCCAGCAGTTTCCAAGGGATACAGCCCCAGCATTTT. Its translation is CASSFQGIQPQHF. Full variable domain (rest looked up from reference TRBV28 and TRBJ1-5): DVKVTQSSRYLVKRTGEKVFLECVQDMDHENMFWYRQDPGLGLRLIYFSYDVKMKEKGDIPEGYSVSREKKERFSLILESASTNQTSMYLCASSFQGIQPQHFGDGTRLSIL.

This clonotype was seen many times. In nucleotides, the CDR3 is TGTGCCAGCAGCTTAGAGGTGGGAAGCGTCTACCACGAGCAGTACTTC. Translating it yields CASSLEVGSVYHEQYF. The chain is built from TRBV7-9 and TRBJ2-7; D is unresolved. This CDR3 has 16 amino acids. V was clipped by 1 base and J by 5 bases, with 18 bases between them. Germline assignment: CDR1 SEHNR and CDR2 FQNEAQ (reference sequence).

The CDR3, as DNA: TGTGCCAGCAGCCCATTATTAGCGGAGGGGTTGTACTTC. Translation: CASSPLLAEGLYF. This rearrangement joins TRBV7-8 to TRBJ2-7, with D perhaps TRBD2 (6 bases). V gave up 5 bases and J gave up 12 bases, with 20 bases separating them. CDR3 length: 13 amino acids. Germline V CDR1 and CDR2: SGHVS, FQNEAQ. The full variable domain, in which reference TRBV7-8 and TRBJ2-7 provide the parts outside the CDR3, is GAGVSQSPRYKVAKRGQDVALRCDPISGHVSLFWYQQALGQGPEFLTYFQNEAQLDKSGLPSDRFFAERPEGSVSTLKIQRTQQEDSAVYLCASSPLLAEGLYFGPGTRLTVT.